A selection of T cell receptor beta chains follows, all from one sample in a study of neurological immune-mediated disorders. TCRdb redid the calling of the 5' RACE reads with MiXCR, one entry per CDR3 protein. The sample lists fewer than 40,000 distinct CDR3 sequences, about 4% seen once, with around 25% in the top ten. The sample comprised CD4+ T cells from blood. These TCRs come from a woman aged 40-49 years in good health. The CDR3 runs from the conserved cysteine through the conserved F or W. The order of the fields is V gene, clone size, D gene, J gene, CDR3 protein, CDR3 DNA. A D gene is named only where the DNA matches it firmly. Only some rows state a clone size, as once, few, many or a class for expanded clones.

>TRBV18|many|TRBD1|TRBJ1-6
CASSRGTGGNSPLHF
TGTGCCAGCTCACGGGGGACAGGGGGAAATTCACCCCTCCACTTT
>TRBV5-5|many|NA|TRBJ1-2
CASSLGHFGYTF
TGTGCCAGCAGCTTGGGACATTTCGGCTACACCTTC
>TRBV18|many|TRBD1|TRBJ1-5
CATRTGLDQPQHF
TGTGCCACCCGGACAGGGCTCGATCAGCCCCAGCATTTT
>TRBV5-1|many|NA|TRBJ1-2
CASSGDGWNYGYTF
TGCGCCAGCAGCGGGGACGGGTGGAACTATGGCTACACCTTC
>TRBV20-1|many|NA|TRBJ2-3
CSAFPIQRASTDTQYF
TGCAGTGCCTTCCCCATCCAGCGAGCTAGCACAGATACGCAGTATTTT
>TRBV5-6|many|NA|TRBJ2-5
CASSSFVRRDGEETQYF
TGTGCCAGCAGCAGTTTCGTTCGCCGGGACGGCGAAGAGACCCAGTACTTC
>TRBV6-5|NA|NA|TRBJ1-3
CASSYYTGAASSSGNTIYF
TGTGCCAGCAGTTACTATACGGGTGCAGCCTCAAGCTCTGGAAACACCATATATTTT
>TRBV9|many|NA|TRBJ2-5
CASSVGDPVGTQYF
TGTGCCAGCAGCGTAGGGGACCCGGTGGGGACCCAGTACTTC
>TRBV6-1|many|NA|TRBJ1-1
CASSVGSAINTEAFF
TGTGCCAGCAGTGTGGGGAGCGCCATAAACACTGAAGCTTTCTTT
>TRBV20-1|many|TRBD1|TRBJ1-5
CSAVTGDQPQHF
TGCAGTGCCGTGACAGGGGATCAGCCCCAGCATTTT
>TRBV3-1|many|NA|TRBJ1-2
CASSQGTEYGYTF
TGTGCCAGCAGCCAAGGGACAGAATATGGCTACACCTTC
>TRBV5-1|many|TRBD1|TRBJ2-7
CASSLRTGAFYEQYF
TGCGCCAGCAGCTTGAGAACAGGGGCGTTCTACGAGCAGTACTTC
>TRBV15|many|NA|TRBJ2-7
CATSRDSSSYEQYF
TGTGCCACCAGCAGGGACTCATCATCCTACGAGCAGTACTTC
>TRBV6-6|many|TRBD1|TRBJ1-3
CASSYPTGIGNTIYF
TGTGCCAGCAGTTACCCGACAGGGATCGGAAACACCATATATTTT
>TRBV10-3|many|TRBD2|TRBJ2-7
CAISERLAGSYEQYF
TGTGCCATCAGTGAAAGGCTAGCGGGCTCCTACGAGCAGTACTTC
>TRBV28|many|TRBD1|TRBJ1-2
CASGPQGQGDYGYTF
TGTGCCAGCGGTCCCCAGGGACAGGGAGACTATGGCTACACCTTC
>TRBV28|many|NA|TRBJ1-2
CASSLSQQLDRFYGYTF
TGTGCCAGCAGTTTAAGTCAACAACTTGACAGGTTCTATGGCTACACCTTC
>TRBV21-1|many|NA|TRBJ2-7
CASSATSPLDSPYEQYF
TGTGCCAGCAGCGCGACATCGCCTCTAGACTCACCTTACGAGCAGTACTTC
>TRBV5-1|many|TRBD2|TRBJ2-3
CASKPAGADTQYF
TGCGCCAGCAAGCCAGCGGGAGCCGATACGCAGTATTTT
>TRBV7-2|many|NA|TRBJ2-7
CASSLRQGSYEQYF
TGTGCCAGCAGCTTAAGGCAGGGCTCCTACGAGCAGTACTTC